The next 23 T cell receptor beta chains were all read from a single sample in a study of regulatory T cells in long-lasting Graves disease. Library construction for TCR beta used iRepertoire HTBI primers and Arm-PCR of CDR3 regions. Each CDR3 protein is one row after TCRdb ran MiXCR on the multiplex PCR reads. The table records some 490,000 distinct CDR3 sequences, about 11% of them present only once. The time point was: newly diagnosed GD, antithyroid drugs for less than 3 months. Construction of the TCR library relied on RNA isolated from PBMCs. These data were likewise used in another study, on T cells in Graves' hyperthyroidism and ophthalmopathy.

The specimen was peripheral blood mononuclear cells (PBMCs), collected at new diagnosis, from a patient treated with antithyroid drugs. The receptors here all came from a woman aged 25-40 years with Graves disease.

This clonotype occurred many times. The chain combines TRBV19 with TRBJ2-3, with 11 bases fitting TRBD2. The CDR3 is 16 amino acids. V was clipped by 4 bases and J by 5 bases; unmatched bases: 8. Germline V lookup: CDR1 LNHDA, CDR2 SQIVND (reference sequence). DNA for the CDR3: TGTGCCAGTAGTACAGACAGTAGCGGGAGGGAAGATACGCAGTATTTT. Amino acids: CASSTDSSGREDTQYF.

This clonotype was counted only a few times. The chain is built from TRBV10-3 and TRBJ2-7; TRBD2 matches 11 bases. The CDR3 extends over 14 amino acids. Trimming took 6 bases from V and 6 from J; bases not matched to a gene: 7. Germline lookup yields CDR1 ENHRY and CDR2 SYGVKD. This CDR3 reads CAIRETSGNLEQYF. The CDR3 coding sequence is TGTGCCATCAGAGAGACTAGCGGGAACCTCGAGCAGTACTTC.

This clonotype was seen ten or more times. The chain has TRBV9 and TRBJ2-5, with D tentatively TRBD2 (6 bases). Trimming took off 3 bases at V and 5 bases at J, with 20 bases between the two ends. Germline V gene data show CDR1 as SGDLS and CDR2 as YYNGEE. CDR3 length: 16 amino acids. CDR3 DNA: TGTGCCAGCAGCGCAGGCCGGACTAACTTTGGGGAGACCCAGTACTTC. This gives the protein CASSAGRTNFGETQYF.

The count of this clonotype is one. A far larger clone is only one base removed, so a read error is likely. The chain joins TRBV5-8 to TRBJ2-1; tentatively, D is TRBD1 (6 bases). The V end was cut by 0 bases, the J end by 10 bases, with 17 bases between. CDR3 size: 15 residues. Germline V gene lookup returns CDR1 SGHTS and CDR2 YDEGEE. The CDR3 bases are TGTGCCAGCAGCTTGGGTTGGGCAGGGGTCTACGAGCAGTTCTTC. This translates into CASSLGWAGVYEQFF.

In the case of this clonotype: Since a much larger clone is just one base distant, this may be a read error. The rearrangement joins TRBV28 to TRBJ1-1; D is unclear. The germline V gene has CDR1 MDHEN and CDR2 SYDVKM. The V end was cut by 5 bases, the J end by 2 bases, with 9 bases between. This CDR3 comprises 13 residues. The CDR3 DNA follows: TGTGCCAGCAGTCCAATAAAAAACACTGAAGCTTTCTTT. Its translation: CASSPIKNTEAFF.

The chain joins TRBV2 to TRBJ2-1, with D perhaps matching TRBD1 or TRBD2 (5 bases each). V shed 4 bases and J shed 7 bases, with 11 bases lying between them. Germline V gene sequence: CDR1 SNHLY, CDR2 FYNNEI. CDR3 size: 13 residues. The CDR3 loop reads CASSASWGNEQFF. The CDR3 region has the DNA TGTGCCAGCAGTGCATCCTGGGGGAATGAGCAGTTCTTC.

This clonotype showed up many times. CDR3 nucleotides: TGTGCCAGCAGCCAACAAGGCAGGGTGACCCAGTACTTC. This codes for CASSQQGRVTQYF. The gene calls are TRBV3-1 and TRBJ2-5; maybe TRBD1 (5 bases). Germline lookup yields CDR1 LGHDT and CDR2 YNNKEL (reference sequence). Trimming left V 2 bases short and J 7 bases short, with 11 bases between. This CDR3 comprises 13 residues.

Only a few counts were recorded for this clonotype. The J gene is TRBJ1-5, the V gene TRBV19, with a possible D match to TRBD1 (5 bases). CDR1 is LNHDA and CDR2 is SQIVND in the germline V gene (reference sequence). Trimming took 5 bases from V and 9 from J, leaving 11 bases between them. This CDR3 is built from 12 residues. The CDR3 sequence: CASSWGRGPQHF. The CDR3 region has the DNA TGTGCCAGTAGTTGGGGGAGAGGGCCCCAGCATTTT. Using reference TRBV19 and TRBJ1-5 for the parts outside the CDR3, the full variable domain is DGGITQSPKYLFRKEGQNVTLSCEQNLNHDAMYWYRQDPGQGLRLIYYSQIVNDFQKGDIAEGYSVSREKKESFPLTVTSAQKNPTAFYLCASSWGRGPQHFGDGTRLSIL.

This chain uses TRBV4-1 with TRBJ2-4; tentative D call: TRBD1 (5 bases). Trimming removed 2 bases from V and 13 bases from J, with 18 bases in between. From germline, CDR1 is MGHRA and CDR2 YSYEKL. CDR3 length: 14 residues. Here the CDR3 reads CASSQNWGHKIQYF. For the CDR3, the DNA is TGCGCCAGCAGCCAAAACTGGGGCCACAAAATCCAGTACTTC.

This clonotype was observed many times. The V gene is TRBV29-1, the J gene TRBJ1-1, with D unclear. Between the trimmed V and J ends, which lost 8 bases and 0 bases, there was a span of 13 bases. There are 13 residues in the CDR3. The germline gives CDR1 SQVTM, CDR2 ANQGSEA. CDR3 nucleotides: TGCAGCACCAGGACGGAATTGAACACTGAAGCTTTCTTT. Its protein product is CSTRTELNTEAFF. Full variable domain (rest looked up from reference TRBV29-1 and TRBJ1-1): SAVISQKPSRDICQRGTSLTIQCQVDSQVTMMFWYRQQPGQSLTLIATANQGSEATYESGFVIDKFPISRPNLTFSTLTVSNMSPEDSSIYLCSTRTELNTEAFFGQGTRLTVV.

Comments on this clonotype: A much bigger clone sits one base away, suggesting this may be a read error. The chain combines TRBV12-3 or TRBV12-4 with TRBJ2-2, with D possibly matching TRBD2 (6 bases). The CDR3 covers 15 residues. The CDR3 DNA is TGTGCCAGCAGTTTAGTCACAGAGAACACCGGGGGGCTGTTTTTT. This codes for CASSLVTENTGGLFF.

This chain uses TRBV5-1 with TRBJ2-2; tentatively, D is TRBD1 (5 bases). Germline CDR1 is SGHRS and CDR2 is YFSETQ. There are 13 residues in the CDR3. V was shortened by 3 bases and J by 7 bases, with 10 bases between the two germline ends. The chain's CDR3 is CASSSREGGELFF. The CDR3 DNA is TGCGCCAGCAGCTCCAGGGAAGGCGGGGAGCTGTTTTTT.

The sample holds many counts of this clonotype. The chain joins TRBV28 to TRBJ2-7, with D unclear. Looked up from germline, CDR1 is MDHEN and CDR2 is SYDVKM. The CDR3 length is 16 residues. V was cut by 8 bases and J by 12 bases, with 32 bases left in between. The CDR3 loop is CASAPLFGSTSIFRYF. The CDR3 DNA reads TGTGCCAGCGCACCCCTCTTTGGATCCACGAGCATTTTTCGGTACTTC.

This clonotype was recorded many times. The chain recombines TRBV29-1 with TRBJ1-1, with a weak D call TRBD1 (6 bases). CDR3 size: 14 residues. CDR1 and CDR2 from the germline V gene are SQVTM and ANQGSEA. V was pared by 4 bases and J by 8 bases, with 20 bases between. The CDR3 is CSVARGLAEAEAFF. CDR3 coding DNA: TGCAGCGTTGCCCGGGGGCTCGCTGAAGCGGAAGCTTTCTTT.

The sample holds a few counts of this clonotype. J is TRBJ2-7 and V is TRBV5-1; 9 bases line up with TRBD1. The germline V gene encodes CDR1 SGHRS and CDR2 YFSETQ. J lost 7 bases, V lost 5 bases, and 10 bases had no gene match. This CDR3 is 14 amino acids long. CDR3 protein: CASSGGTGLEEQYF. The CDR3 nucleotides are TGCGCCAGCAGTGGCGGGACAGGGCTGGAAGAGCAGTACTTC.

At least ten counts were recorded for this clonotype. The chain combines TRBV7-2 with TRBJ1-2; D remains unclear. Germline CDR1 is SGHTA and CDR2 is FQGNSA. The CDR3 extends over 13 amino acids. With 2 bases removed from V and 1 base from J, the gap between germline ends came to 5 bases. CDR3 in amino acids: CASSLTSNYGYTF. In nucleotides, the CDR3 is TGTGCCAGCAGCTTAACCAGTAACTATGGCTACACCTTC.

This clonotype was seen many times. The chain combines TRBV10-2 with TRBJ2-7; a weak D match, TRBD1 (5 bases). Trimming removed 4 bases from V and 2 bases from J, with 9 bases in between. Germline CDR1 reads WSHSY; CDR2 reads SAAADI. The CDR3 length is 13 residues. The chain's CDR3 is CASSAIRAYEQYF. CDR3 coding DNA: TGCGCCAGCAGTGCTATCAGGGCCTACGAGCAGTACTTC.

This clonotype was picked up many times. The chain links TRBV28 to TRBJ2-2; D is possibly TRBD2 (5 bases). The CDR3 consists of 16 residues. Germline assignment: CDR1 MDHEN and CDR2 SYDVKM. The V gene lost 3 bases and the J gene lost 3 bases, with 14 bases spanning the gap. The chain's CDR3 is CASSFMTKGDTGELFF. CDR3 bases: TGTGCCAGCAGTTTTATGACAAAGGGAGACACCGGGGAGCTGTTTTTT.

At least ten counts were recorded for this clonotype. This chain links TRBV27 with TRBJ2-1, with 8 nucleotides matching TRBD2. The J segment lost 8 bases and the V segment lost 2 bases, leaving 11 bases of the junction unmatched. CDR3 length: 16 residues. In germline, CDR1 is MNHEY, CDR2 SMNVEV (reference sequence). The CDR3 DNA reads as TGTGCCAGCAGTTTAACGGGACTAGTTTTGGGGGATGAGCAGTTCTTC. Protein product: CASSLTGLVLGDEQFF.

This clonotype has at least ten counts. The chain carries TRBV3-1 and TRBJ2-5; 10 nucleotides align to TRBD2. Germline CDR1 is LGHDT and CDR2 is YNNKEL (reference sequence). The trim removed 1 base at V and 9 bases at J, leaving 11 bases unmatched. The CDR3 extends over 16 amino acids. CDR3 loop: CASSQGRSSGRIPQYF. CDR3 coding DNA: TGTGCCAGCAGCCAAGGTCGGTCTAGCGGGAGAATACCCCAGTACTTC.

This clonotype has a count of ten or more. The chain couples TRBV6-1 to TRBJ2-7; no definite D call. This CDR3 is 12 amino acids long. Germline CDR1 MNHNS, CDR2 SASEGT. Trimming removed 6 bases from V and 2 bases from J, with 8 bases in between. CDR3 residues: CASRRWAYEQYF. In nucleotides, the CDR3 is TGTGCCAGCAGGAGGTGGGCCTACGAGCAGTACTTC.

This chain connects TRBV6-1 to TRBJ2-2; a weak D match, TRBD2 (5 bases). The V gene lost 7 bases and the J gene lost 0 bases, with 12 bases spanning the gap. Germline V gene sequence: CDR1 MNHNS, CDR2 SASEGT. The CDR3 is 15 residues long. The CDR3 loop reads CASKASSTNTGELFF. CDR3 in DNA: TGTGCCAGCAAGGCTAGCAGCACGAACACCGGGGAGCTGTTTTTT.

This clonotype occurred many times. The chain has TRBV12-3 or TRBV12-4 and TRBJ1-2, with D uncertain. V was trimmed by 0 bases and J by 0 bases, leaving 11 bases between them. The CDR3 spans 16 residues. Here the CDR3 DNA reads TGTGCCAGCAGTTTAGCGGTCGGCAGTTCTAACTATGGCTACACCTTC. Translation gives CASSLAVGSSNYGYTF.